The clone carrying this TCR beta chain has at least ten counts. No antigen is known for it. The ends were cut back, 4 bases at V and 5 bases at J, with 13 bases in the middle. The CDR3 has 15 residues. Germline V gene sequence: CDR1 SGHRS, CDR2 YFSETQ. This specimen belongs to a study of T-cell reconstitution after alpha-beta-depleted transplantation in children. The study, taken as a whole, reports: One year post-transplant, T-cell counts and diversity were largely derived from T cells produced anew.

A library of TCRbeta sequences, prepared with unique molecular identifiers, was generated. TCRdb ran MiXCR on the PCR reads and lists one entry per CDR3 protein. The table lists about 470,000 distinct CDR3 sequences, 43% of them singletons, with 27% in the top ten. The J gene is TRBJ1-6, the V gene TRBV5-1; D perhaps matches TRBD1 (6 bases). The source is a girl aged 2 to 10 with aplastic anemia, due to receive a stem cell transplant. The sequencing used PBMCs, collected before TCRalphabeta/CD19-depleted stem cell transplant. CDR3 coding DNA: TGCGCCAGCAGCCCGCGGGACACCAATAATTCACCCCTCCACTTT. Residues: CASSPRDTNNSPLHF.